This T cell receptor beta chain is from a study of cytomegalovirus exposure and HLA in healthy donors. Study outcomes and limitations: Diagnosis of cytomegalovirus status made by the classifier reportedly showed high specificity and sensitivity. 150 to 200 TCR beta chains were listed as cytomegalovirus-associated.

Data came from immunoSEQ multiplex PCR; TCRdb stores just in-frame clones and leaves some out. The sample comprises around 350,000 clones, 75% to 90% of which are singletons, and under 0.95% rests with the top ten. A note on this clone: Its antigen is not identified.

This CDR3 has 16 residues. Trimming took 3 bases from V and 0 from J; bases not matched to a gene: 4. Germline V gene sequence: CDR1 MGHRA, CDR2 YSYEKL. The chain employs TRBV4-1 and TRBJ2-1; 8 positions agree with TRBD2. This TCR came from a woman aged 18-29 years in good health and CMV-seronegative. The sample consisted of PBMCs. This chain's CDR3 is CASSQLAGSSYNEQFF. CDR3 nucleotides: TGCGCCAGCAGCCAGTTAGCGGGGAGCTCCTACAATGAGCAGTTCTTC.